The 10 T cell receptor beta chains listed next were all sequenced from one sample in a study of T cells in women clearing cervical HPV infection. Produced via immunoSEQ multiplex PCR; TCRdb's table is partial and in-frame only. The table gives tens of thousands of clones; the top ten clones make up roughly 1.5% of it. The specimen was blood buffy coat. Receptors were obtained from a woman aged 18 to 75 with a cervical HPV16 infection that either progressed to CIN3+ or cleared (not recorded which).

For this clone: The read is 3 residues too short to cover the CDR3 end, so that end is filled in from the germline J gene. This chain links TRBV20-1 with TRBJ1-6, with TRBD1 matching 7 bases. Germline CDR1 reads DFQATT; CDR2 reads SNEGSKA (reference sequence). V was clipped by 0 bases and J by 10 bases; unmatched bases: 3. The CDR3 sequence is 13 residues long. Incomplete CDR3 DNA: TGCAGTGCTAGAGAAGACAGGGACTCACCC. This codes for CSAREDRDSP. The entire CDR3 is CSAREDRDSPLHF.

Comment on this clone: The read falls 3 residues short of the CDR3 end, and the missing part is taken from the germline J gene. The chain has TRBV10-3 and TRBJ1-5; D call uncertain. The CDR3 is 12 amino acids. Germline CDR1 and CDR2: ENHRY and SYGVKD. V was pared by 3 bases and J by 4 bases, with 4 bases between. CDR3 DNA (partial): TGTGCCATCAGTGAACAGAATCAGCCC. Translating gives CAISEQNQP. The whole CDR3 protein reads CAISEQNQPQHF.

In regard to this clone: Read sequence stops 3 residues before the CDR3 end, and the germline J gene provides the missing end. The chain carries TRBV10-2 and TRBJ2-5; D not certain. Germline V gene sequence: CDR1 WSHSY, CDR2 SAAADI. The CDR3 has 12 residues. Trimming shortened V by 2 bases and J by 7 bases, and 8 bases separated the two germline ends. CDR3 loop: CASSEVKGTQYF. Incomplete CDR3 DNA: TGCGCCAGCAGTGAGGTCAAAGGGACC.

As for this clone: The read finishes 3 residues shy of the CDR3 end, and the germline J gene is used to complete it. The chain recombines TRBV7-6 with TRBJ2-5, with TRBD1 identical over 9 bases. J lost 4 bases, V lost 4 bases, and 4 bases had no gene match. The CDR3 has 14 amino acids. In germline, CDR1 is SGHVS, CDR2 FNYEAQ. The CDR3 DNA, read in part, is TGTGCCAGCAGCTCCACGGGACAGGGAGAGACC. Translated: CASSSTGQGET. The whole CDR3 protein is CASSSTGQGETQYF. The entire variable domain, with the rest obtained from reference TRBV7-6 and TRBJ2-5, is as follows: GAGVSQSPRYKVTKRGQDVALRCDPISGHVSLYWYRQALGQGPEFLTYFNYEAQQDKSGLPNDRFSAERPEGSISTLTIQRTEQRDSAMYRCASSSTGQGETQYFGPGTRLLVL.

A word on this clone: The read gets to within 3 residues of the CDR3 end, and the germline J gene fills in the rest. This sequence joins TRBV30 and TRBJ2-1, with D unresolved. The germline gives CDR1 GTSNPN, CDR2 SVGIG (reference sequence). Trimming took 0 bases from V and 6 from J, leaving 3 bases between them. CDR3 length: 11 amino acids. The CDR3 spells CAWSVANEQFF. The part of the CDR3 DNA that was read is TGTGCCTGGAGTGTAGCCAATGAG.

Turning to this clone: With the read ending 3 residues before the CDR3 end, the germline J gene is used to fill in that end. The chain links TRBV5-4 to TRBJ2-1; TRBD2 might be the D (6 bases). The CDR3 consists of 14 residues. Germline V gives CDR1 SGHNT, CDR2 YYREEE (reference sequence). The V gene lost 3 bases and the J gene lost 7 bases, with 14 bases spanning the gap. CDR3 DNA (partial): TGTGCCAGCAGCTCGGCTAGCGAGGGGAATGAG. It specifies CASSSASEGNE. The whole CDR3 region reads CASSSASEGNEQFF. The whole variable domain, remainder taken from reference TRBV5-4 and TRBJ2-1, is ETGVTQSPTHLIKTRGQQVTLRCSSQSGHNTVSWYQQALGQGPQFIFQYYREEENGRGNFPPRFSGLQFPNYSSELNVNALELDDSALYLCASSSASEGNEQFFGPGTRLTVL.

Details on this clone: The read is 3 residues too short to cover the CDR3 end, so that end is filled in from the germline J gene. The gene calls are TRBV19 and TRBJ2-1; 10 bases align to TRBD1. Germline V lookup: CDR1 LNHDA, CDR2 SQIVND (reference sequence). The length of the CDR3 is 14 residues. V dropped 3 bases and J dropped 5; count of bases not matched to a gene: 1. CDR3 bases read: TGTGCCAGTAGTATCGGGACAGGGGACAATGAG. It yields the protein CASSIGTGDNE. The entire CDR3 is CASSIGTGDNEQFF.

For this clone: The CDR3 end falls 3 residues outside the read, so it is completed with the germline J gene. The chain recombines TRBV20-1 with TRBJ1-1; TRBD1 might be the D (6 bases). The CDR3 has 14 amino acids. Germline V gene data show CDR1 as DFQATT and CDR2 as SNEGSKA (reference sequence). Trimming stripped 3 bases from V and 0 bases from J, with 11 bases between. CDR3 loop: CSASKGTLNTEAFF. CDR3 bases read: TGCAGTGCTAGCAAGGGGACATTGAACACTGAA.

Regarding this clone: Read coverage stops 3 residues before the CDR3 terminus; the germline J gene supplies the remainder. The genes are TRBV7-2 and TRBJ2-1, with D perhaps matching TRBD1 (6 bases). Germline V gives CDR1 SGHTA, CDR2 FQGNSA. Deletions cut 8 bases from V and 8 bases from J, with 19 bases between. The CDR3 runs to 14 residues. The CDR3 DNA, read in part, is TGTGCCAGCTCCCAGGGGTTCAGTACTGATGAG. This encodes CASSQGFSTDE. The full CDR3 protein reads CASSQGFSTDEQFF.

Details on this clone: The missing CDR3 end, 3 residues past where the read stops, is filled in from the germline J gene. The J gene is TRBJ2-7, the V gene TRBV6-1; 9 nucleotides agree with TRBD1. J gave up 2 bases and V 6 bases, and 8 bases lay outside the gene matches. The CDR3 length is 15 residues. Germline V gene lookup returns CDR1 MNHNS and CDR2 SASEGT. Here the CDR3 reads CASSEYRGPTYEQYF. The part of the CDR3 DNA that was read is TGTGCCAGCAGCGAATACAGGGGGCCGACCTACGAG.